These 12 T cell receptor beta chains were all obtained from the same sample, sequenced in a study of blood T cell repertoires in COVID-19. The repertoire was sequenced with immunoSEQ multiplex PCR; TCRdb's copy has only in-frame clones and lacks some. The sample shows 150,000 to 180,000 clones, around 83% of them seen only once. Sequenced sample: peripheral blood. These receptors were obtained from a woman in her fifties or sixties with COVID-19, enrolled during active disease.

V gene TRBV9 combines with J gene TRBJ1-1, with unresolved D. Trimming took off 4 bases at V and 8 bases at J, with 18 bases between the two ends. The CDR3 has 14 amino acids. Germline assignment: CDR1 SGDLS and CDR2 YYNGEE. CDR3 region: CASSPYGESSEAFF. Written as DNA, the CDR3 is TGTGCCAGCAGCCCATACGGGGAGAGCTCCGAAGCTTTCTTT.

This clone was detected only a few times. Other DNA sequences in this sample translate to the same CDR3. The V and J genes are TRBV12-3 or TRBV12-4 and TRBJ1-1, with D unclear. This CDR3 is built from 13 residues. Trimming took 6 bases from V and 1 from J, leaving 9 bases between them. The CDR3 sequence: CASSLAENTEAFF. CDR3 nucleotide sequence: TGTGCCAGCAGCCTCGCGGAGAACACTGAAGCTTTCTTT.

V and J are TRBV19 and TRBJ1-3; D perhaps matches TRBD1 (6 bases). Deletions cut 7 bases from V and 0 bases from J, with 13 bases between. The germline V gene has CDR1 LNHDA and CDR2 SQIVND (reference sequence). The CDR3 is 15 amino acids. CDR3 region: CASTPQGISGNTIYF. The CDR3 coding sequence is TGTGCCAGTACCCCGCAGGGGATCTCTGGAAACACCATATATTTT.

The chain combines TRBV6-5 with TRBJ2-1; 8 bases fit TRBD2. The CDR3 totals 15 residues. Trimming took 4 bases from V and 7 from J; bases not matched to a gene: 9. Germline V gene lookup returns CDR1 MNHEY and CDR2 SVGAGI. The CDR3 sequence is CASSFPGGRINEQFF. The CDR3 nucleotides are TGTGCCAGCAGTTTTCCGGGAGGGCGGATTAATGAGCAGTTCTTC.

The CDR3 is CASSSRGGTDTQYF. CDR3 DNA: TGTGCCAGCAGCTCCAGGGGTGGAACAGATACGCAGTATTTT. This rearrangement joins TRBV13 to TRBJ2-3, with D tentatively TRBD1 (6 bases). Trimming removed 4 bases at V and 3 bases at J, with 11 bases between. The germline gives CDR1 PRHDT, CDR2 FYEKMQ (reference sequence). The CDR3 consists of 14 residues.

The V call is TRBV5-1, the J call TRBJ1-3, with D possibly being TRBD1 (5 bases). CDR3 length equals 17 residues. Trimming removed 0 bases from V and 0 bases from J, with 13 bases in between. Germline CDR1 SGHRS, CDR2 YFSETQ. DNA for the CDR3: TGCGCCAGCAGCTTGGCGGCAGGGCCGTCCTCTGGAAACACCATATATTTT. Protein: CASSLAAGPSSGNTIYF.

V usage is TRBV5-1 and J usage is TRBJ2-1; TRBD2 aligns across 8 bases. Germline CDR1 is SGHRS and CDR2 is YFSETQ. J lost 8 bases, V lost 2 bases, and 9 bases had no gene match. The CDR3 length is 15 residues. The CDR3 loop is CASSFGAGGKDEQFF. Here the CDR3 DNA reads TGCGCCAGCAGCTTTGGGGCGGGAGGTAAGGATGAGCAGTTCTTC.

This chain joins TRBV19 and TRBJ2-2; D possibly corresponds to TRBD1 (5 bases). The length of the CDR3 is 18 residues. The germline V and J ends were trimmed by 3 bases and 6 bases, with 23 bases remaining between them. CDR1 and CDR2 (germline): LNHDA, SQIVND (reference sequence). CDR3 loop: CASSIRPQVQLNAGELFF. CDR3 sequence (DNA): TGTGCCAGTAGTATCCGACCACAGGTTCAACTAAACGCCGGGGAGCTGTTTTTT.

The chain is built from TRBV7-9 and TRBJ2-4; D is possibly TRBD2 (6 bases). From germline, CDR1 is SEHNR and CDR2 FQNEAQ (reference sequence). The CDR3 sequence is 13 residues long. V lost 2 bases and J lost 8, with 10 bases in between. CDR3 loop: CASSLRPGDIQYF. CDR3 DNA: TGTGCCAGCAGCTTAAGGCCGGGGGACATTCAGTACTTC.

The CDR3 DNA reads TGTGCCAGCAGCTTGGAACGGGGCACCGGGGAGCTGTTTTTT. Protein product: CASSLERGTGELFF. The chain links TRBV5-6 to TRBJ2-2; D may be TRBD2 (5 bases). Germline CDR1 and CDR2: SGHDT and YYEEEE. Trimming took 0 bases from V and 4 from J, leaving 7 bases between them. The length of the CDR3 is 14 residues.

The chain joins TRBV7-6 to TRBJ2-3; 8 nucleotides match TRBD2. V shed 4 bases, J shed 2 bases, and the junction held 8 bases outside the gene matches. The germline gives CDR1 SGHVS, CDR2 FNYEAQ. The CDR3 runs to 16 residues. This CDR3 is CASSSPGGAVTDTQYF. DNA for the CDR3: TGTGCCAGCAGCTCGCCCGGGGGGGCGGTCACAGATACGCAGTATTTT.

This sequence joins TRBV2 and TRBJ2-2, with D possibly matching TRBD2 (6 bases). The CDR3 is 14 amino acids. V was clipped by 6 bases and J by 1 base, with 9 bases between them. Germline loops: CDR1 SNHLY, CDR2 FYNNEI. The CDR3 DNA sequence: TGTGCCAGCAGACTAGCTCTGAACACCGGGGAGCTGTTTTTT. This gives the protein CASRLALNTGELFF.